This entry is about one T cell receptor beta chain. TCRdb used MiXCR to reprocess the 5' RACE reads, holding one entry per CDR3 protein. The repertoire holds 350,000 to 400,000 distinct CDR3 sequences, with 20% to 25% as singletons. These data belong to a study of T-cell memory formation after mild COVID-19. The CDR3 runs 13 residues. V was clipped by 5 bases and J by 6 bases; unmatched bases: 6. The germline gives CDR1 SNHLY, CDR2 FYNNEI. The TCR originated in an adult woman who had mild COVID-19 (a few samples of this study predate the infection). Cell type and time point are not known. Sample: PBMCs or a T cell subset sorted from them (not recorded which). The chain carries TRBV2 and TRBJ2-7, with 8 nucleotides matching TRBD1. The CDR3 loop reads CASSPTGVSEQYF. CDR3 nucleotides: TGTGCCAGCAGTCCGACAGGGGTTAGCGAGCAGTACTTC.